This TCR beta chain comes out of a study of blood T cells in healthy people across ages. Sample-barcoded 5' priming and a J-beta primer mix drove a second PCR of about 7 to 11 cycles. Using its own MiXCR run on the 5' RACE reads, TCRdb lists one record per CDR3 protein. Among approximately 1.5 million distinct CDR3 sequences listed, approximately 32% were seen once. CDR3 length: 13 residues. CDR1 and CDR2 (germline): MNHEY, SMNVEV (reference sequence). J gave up 7 bases and V 8 bases, and 8 bases lay outside the gene matches. This receptor was obtained from a young woman in good health. The rearrangement links TRBV27 to TRBJ2-1; TRBD2 matches at 7 bases. Input material: blood. The CDR3 loop is CASAWGGRNEQFF. In nucleotides, the CDR3 is TGTGCCAGCGCCTGGGGAGGGAGGAATGAGCAGTTCTTC.